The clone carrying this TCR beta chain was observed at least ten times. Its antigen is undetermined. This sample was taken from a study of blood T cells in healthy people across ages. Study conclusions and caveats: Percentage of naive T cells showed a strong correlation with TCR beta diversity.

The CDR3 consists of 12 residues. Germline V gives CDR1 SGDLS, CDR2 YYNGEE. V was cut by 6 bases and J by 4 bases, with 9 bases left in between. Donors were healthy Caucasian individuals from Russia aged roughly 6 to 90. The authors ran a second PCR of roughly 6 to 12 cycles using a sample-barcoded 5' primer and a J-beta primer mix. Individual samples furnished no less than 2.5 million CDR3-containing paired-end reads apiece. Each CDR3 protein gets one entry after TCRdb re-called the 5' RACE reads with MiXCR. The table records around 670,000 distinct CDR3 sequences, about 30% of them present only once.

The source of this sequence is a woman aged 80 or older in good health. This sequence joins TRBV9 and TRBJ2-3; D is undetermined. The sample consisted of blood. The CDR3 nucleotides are TGTGCCAGCAACCGTAATGCAGATACGCAGTATTTT. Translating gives CASNRNADTQYF.